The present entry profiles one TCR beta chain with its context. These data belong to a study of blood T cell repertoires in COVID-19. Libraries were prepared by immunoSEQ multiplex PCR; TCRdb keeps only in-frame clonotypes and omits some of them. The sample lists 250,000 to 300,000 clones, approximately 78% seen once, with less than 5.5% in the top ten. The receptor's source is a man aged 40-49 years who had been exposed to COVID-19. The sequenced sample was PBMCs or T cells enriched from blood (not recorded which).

CDR3 in DNA: TGTGCCAGCAGCTTAGGCAGGGATCCTGGAAACACCATATATTTT. Translating it yields CASSLGRDPGNTIYF. The J gene is TRBJ1-3, the V gene TRBV7-6, with D possibly being TRBD1 (5 bases). Germline V CDR1 and CDR2: SGHVS, FNYEAQ. This CDR3 has 15 residues. Trimming left V 1 base short and J 2 bases short, with 9 bases between.